What follows is one TCR beta chain and its context. This specimen comes from a study of cytomegalovirus exposure and HLA in healthy donors. Germline CDR1 reads MNHNS; CDR2 reads SASEGT. The CDR3 spans 15 residues. Trimming took off 0 bases at V and 3 bases at J, with 6 bases between the two ends. 13 Jbeta primers and 60 Vbeta primers were used for the PCR. Using immunoSEQ multiplex PCR, the repertoire was profiled, and TCRdb retains in-frame clones only, with some absent. Of 150,000 or so clones listed, roughly 80% are singletons. The V call is TRBV6-1, the J call TRBJ2-6; the D gene is possibly TRBD1 (5 bases). The sample consisted of PBMCs. The clonotype originates from a man aged 18-30 years in good health and CMV-seropositive. CDR3 bases: TGTGCCAGCAGTGAAGCTACAGGTGGGGCCAACGTCCTGACTTTC. Its translation is CASSEATGGANVLTF.